Shown below are 24 T cell receptor beta chains from a single sample sequenced in a study of naive and memory T cell subsets. Both TRBC1 and TRBC2 were covered by a beta constant-region primer of two equimolar oligonucleotides. Nested alpha and beta constant-region primers with the SP2 primer drove four PCR rounds on ligated cDNA. TCRdb re-analysed the UMI-ligation and nested PCR reads in MiXCR, keeping a single row per CDR3 protein. This sample carries approximately 80,000 distinct CDR3 sequences, about 10% of them seen once, and the ten largest clones take 1.2%. Sequencing used naive CD8+ T cells from blood. The receptors derive from a human donor in good health.

This clonotype occurred a few times. V usage is TRBV5-1 and J usage is TRBJ2-1; TRBD2 matches at 8 bases. The CDR3 has 15 amino acids. Germline V lookup: CDR1 SGHRS, CDR2 YFSETQ. The V and J ends lost 4 bases and 7 bases, in that order; junction bases with no gene match: 10. CDR3 sequence reads: CASSVGREVRNEQFF. The CDR3 nucleotides are TGCGCCAGCAGCGTAGGGCGGGAGGTTAGGAATGAGCAGTTCTTC.

This chain joins TRBV10-2 and TRBJ1-6; 9 bases are shared with TRBD1. The ends lost 2 bases at V and 10 bases at J; junction bases unmatched: 18. Germline assignment: CDR1 WSHSY and CDR2 SAAADI. This CDR3 contains 19 residues. CDR3 sequence: CASSEGANRGRMFGSPLHF. CDR3 bases: TGCGCCAGCAGTGAGGGGGCGAACAGGGGGCGCATGTTTGGCTCACCCCTCCACTTT.

Worth noting for this clonotype: Just one base apart from a much larger clone, this may be a read error. The chain combines TRBV29-1 with TRBJ2-1; the D gene is possibly TRBD2 (6 bases). Trimming shortened V by 5 bases and J by 10 bases, and 21 bases separated the two germline ends. The CDR3 has 14 residues. CDR1 is SQVTM and CDR2 is ANQGSEA in the germline V gene. The CDR3 protein is CSVWGTAVFEEQFF. CDR3 sequence (DNA): TGCAGCGTTTGGGGGACTGCCGTCTTCGAGGAGCAGTTCTTC.

This clonotype was observed many times. The chain is built from TRBV29-1 and TRBJ2-7; maybe TRBD1 (6 bases). The CDR3 spans 14 residues. Germline V gene sequence: CDR1 SQVTM, CDR2 ANQGSEA. V was clipped by 2 bases and J by 2 bases, with 13 bases between them. DNA of the CDR3: TGCAGCGTTGAAACGACAGGAGCAACCTACGAGCAGTACTTC. Protein sequence: CSVETTGATYEQYF.

This clonotype showed up just a few times. The chain employs TRBV21-1 and TRBJ2-5. TRBV21-1 is a recognized pseudogene. The CDR3 contains 16 residues. The CDR3: CASSKGTANLQETQYF. In DNA form, the CDR3 reads TGTGCCAGCAGCAAAGGGACCGCCAATCTCCAAGAGACCCAGTACTTC.

This clonotype was seen a few times. The chain has TRBV12-3 or TRBV12-4 and TRBJ1-2, with D hard to call. CDR3 length equals 12 residues. V was cut by 10 bases and J by 8 bases, with 17 bases left in between. The CDR3, as DNA: TGTGCCACCATGGGAACAGCCAGGGGCTACACCTTC. Translation gives CATMGTARGYTF.

Ten or more counts support this clonotype. This chain connects TRBV27 to TRBJ2-5, with D maybe TRBD2 (6 bases). Germline V gene sequence: CDR1 MNHEY, CDR2 SMNVEV (reference sequence). This CDR3 has 15 residues. V shed 5 bases and J shed 3 bases, with 16 bases lying between them. The CDR3 region has the DNA TGTGCCAGCAGTCCCGCTGTGGGGGAGGAAGAGACCCAGTACTTC. It is translated as CASSPAVGEEETQYF.

The chain joins TRBV19 to TRBJ2-1; D gene unclear. V was cut by 6 bases and J by 7 bases, with 10 bases left in between. CDR1 is LNHDA, CDR2 SQIVND, per germline (reference sequence). This CDR3 has 12 residues. For the CDR3, the DNA is TGTGCCAGTAGAACGGGTGGTAATGAGCAGTTCTTC. Protein sequence: CASRTGGNEQFF.

The rearrangement joins TRBV25-1 to TRBJ1-3; TRBD1 aligns across 8 bases. The CDR3 spans 14 residues. In germline, CDR1 is MGHDK, CDR2 SYGVNS. After removal of 8 bases from V and 4 bases from J, the junction contained 7 bases not matched to a gene. The CDR3 sequence is CASGYGTGGNTIYF. Here the CDR3 DNA reads TGTGCCAGCGGATACGGGACAGGAGGAAACACCATATATTTT.

This clonotype was detected a few times. Here the CDR3 reads CASSESRGAADTQYF. The CDR3 region has the DNA TGCGCCAGCAGTGAGTCGAGAGGGGCGGCCGATACGCAGTATTTT. The chain is built from TRBV10-1 and TRBJ2-3, with D possibly being TRBD1 or TRBD2 (5 bases each). Trimming left V 0 bases short and J 6 bases short, with 13 bases between. Per the germline V gene, CDR1 is WNHNN and CDR2 is SYGVQD (reference sequence). This CDR3 region has 15 residues.

This clonotype was seen a few times. This chain joins TRBV27 and TRBJ2-7, with TRBD2 matching 8 bases. J gave up 2 bases and V 2 bases, and 2 bases lay outside the gene matches. The length of the CDR3 is 14 residues. The germline gives CDR1 MNHEY, CDR2 SMNVEV (reference sequence). The CDR3 region is CASSLTGGPYEQYF. The DNA of the CDR3 is TGTGCCAGCAGTTTAACGGGAGGGCCCTACGAGCAGTACTTC.

This clonotype was counted ten times or more. V gene TRBV29-1 combines with J gene TRBJ2-3; no definite D call. The CDR3 runs to 12 residues. The V gene's germline CDR1 is SQVTM and CDR2 ANQGSEA. V lost 3 bases to trimming and J lost 3 bases, with 7 bases between them. CDR3 loop: CSVEARTDTQYF. Here the CDR3 DNA reads TGCAGCGTTGAGGCTCGAACAGATACGCAGTATTTT.

The sample holds many counts of this clonotype. The chain uses TRBV7-2 and TRBJ1-1; D not certain. V was cut by 1 base and J by 5 bases, with 14 bases left in between. CDR1 and CDR2 (germline): SGHTA, FQGNSA. This CDR3 comprises 15 residues. The CDR3 spells CASSLVGIMGTEAFF. CDR3 DNA: TGTGCCAGCAGCTTAGTGGGGATCATGGGAACTGAAGCTTTCTTT.

V gene TRBV20-1 combines with J gene TRBJ2-1; D is unresolved. Trimming took 3 bases from V and 8 from J, leaving 17 bases between them. This CDR3 is 14 amino acids long. The V gene's germline CDR1 is DFQATT and CDR2 SNEGSKA (reference sequence). This chain's CDR3 is CSASRSSLGYEQFF. In DNA form, the CDR3 reads TGCAGTGCTAGCCGTAGTTCCCTCGGGTATGAGCAGTTCTTC.

The rearrangement links TRBV9 to TRBJ2-1; TRBD2 aligns across 10 bases. The CDR3 sequence is 16 residues long. After removal of 2 bases from V and 2 bases from J, the junction contained 4 bases not matched to a gene. The germline V gene encodes CDR1 SGDLS and CDR2 YYNGEE. DNA of the CDR3: TGTGCCAGCAGCGTCCTAGCGGGAGCGGCCTACAATGAGCAGTTCTTC. Its protein is CASSVLAGAAYNEQFF.

At least ten counts were recorded for this clonotype. The chain carries TRBV19 and TRBJ2-1; D is uncertain. The CDR3 spans 15 residues. The germline V gene encodes CDR1 LNHDA and CDR2 SQIVND (reference sequence). V lost 8 bases and J lost 0, with 14 bases in between. The CDR3 loop is CASGASQSSYNEQFF. CDR3 DNA: TGTGCCAGTGGAGCCTCTCAGAGCTCCTACAATGAGCAGTTCTTC.

As DNA, the CDR3 is TGCGCCAGCAGCTGGGGGGGGCATACTGAAGCTTTCTTT. The encoded protein is CASSWGGHTEAFF. The chain links TRBV5-1 to TRBJ1-1; D is possibly TRBD1 (6 bases). CDR1 and CDR2 from the germline V gene are SGHRS and YFSETQ. V was shortened by 3 bases and J by 5 bases, with 11 bases between the two germline ends. The CDR3 has 13 residues.

This clonotype was detected only a few times. The genes are TRBV6-1 and TRBJ2-7; possibly TRBD1 for D (6 bases). V shed 4 bases and J shed 4 bases, with 14 bases lying between them. Germline values: CDR1 MNHNS, CDR2 SASEGT. CDR3 length: 14 amino acids. Here the CDR3 reads CASSGSGQMYEQYF. CDR3 DNA: TGTGCCAGCAGTGGATCGGGACAAATGTACGAGCAGTACTTC.

The V call is TRBV11-2, the J call TRBJ2-5; D might be TRBD1 (7 bases). Germline V CDR1 and CDR2: SGHAT, FQNNGV. V lost 4 bases and J 3 bases, leaving 15 bases between the germline ends. This CDR3 comprises 15 residues. The CDR3, as DNA: TGTGCCAGCAGCTCCCCACCCAGGGGGGAAGAGACCCAGTACTTC. Protein: CASSSPPRGEETQYF. Full variable domain (remainder filled in from reference TRBV11-2 and TRBJ2-5): EAGVAQSPRYKIIEKRQSVAFWCNPISGHATLYWYQQILGQGPKLLIQFQNNGVVDDSQLPKDRFSAERLKGVDSTLKIQPAKLEDSAVYLCASSSPPRGEETQYFGPGTRLLVL.

This clonotype was detected many times. The chain carries TRBV11-2 and TRBJ1-5; D ambiguous. In germline, CDR1 is SGHAT, CDR2 FQNNGV. The V end was cut by 5 bases, the J end by 0 bases, with 14 bases between. This CDR3 is built from 16 residues. The CDR3 nucleotides are TGTGCCAGCAGCCCCCAAATACAGACTAGCAATCAGCCCCAGCATTTT. Amino acid sequence: CASSPQIQTSNQPQHF.

The CDR3, as DNA: TGTGCCAGCAGCACCACCACCTACGAGCAGTACTTC. This gives the protein CASSTTTYEQYF. The chain links TRBV11-1 to TRBJ2-7, with D unclear. With 5 bases removed from V and 2 bases from J, the gap between germline ends came to 7 bases. The V gene's germline CDR1 is SGHAT and CDR2 FQDESV (reference sequence). The CDR3 extends over 12 amino acids.

The chain combines TRBV28 with TRBJ1-4; D possibly corresponds to TRBD1 (5 bases). The V end lost 6 bases, the J end lost 1 base, and 9 bases lay between the germline ends. The CDR3 runs 14 residues. Germline values: CDR1 MDHEN, CDR2 SYDVKM. The CDR3 here is CASSLTETNEKLFF. In nucleotides, the CDR3 is TGTGCCAGCAGCCTGACAGAAACTAATGAAAAACTGTTTTTT.

This rearrangement joins TRBV6-2 or TRBV6-3 to TRBJ2-7, with a possible D match to TRBD1 (5 bases). The CDR3 consists of 13 residues. V lost 2 bases and J 5 bases, leaving 10 bases between the germline ends. Germline loops: CDR1 MNHEY, CDR2 SVGEGT. This CDR3 is CASSYNRRHEQYF. The DNA for the CDR3 is TGTGCCAGCAGTTACAACAGGCGGCACGAGCAGTACTTC.

This clonotype has only a few counts. The CDR3 DNA sequence: TGCAGTGCTAGCCGGGACACGGAGCTGTTTTTT. This translates into CSASRDTELFF. This chain uses TRBV20-1 with TRBJ2-2; D may be TRBD1 (6 bases). Trimming removed 3 bases at V and 10 bases at J, with 9 bases between. Germline V CDR1 and CDR2: DFQATT, SNEGSKA (reference sequence). CDR3 size: 11 residues.